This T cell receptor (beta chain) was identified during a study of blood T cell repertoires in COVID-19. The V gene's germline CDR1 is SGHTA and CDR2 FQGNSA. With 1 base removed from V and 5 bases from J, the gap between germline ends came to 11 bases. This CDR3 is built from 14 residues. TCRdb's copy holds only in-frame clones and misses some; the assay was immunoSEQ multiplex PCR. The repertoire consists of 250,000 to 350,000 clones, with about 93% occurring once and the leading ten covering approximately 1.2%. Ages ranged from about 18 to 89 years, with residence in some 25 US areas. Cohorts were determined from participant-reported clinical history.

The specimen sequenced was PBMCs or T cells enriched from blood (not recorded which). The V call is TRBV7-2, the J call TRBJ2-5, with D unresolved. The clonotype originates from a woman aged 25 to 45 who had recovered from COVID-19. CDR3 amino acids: CASSLDPSTETQYF. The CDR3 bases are TGTGCCAGCAGCTTAGACCCCTCCACTGAGACCCAGTACTTC. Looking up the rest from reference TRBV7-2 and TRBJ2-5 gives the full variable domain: GAGVSQSPSNKVTEKGKDVELRCDPISGHTALYWYRQSLGQGLEFLIYFQGNSAPDKSGLPSDRFSAERTGGSVSTLTIQRTQQEDSAVYLCASSLDPSTETQYFGPGTRLLVL.